This T cell receptor beta chain is from a study of CD8 T cells in ankylosing spondylitis. Broader study findings: CD8+ cells made up the disease-linked clones, which were relatively rare in peripheral blood. Disease-linked clones were reportedly significantly enriched in matched ankylosing spondylitis synovial fluid. What seemed typical of ankylosing spondylitis blood was a TCR beta motif built from 7 or 8 highly homologous variants.

V lost 7 bases to trimming and J lost 4 bases; unmatched junction nucleotides: 7. This CDR3 region has 14 residues. This clonotype was picked up a small number of times. Its antigen is unidentified. TCRdb reprocessed the 5' RACE reads via MiXCR and lists one record per CDR3 protein. Altogether about 390,000 distinct CDR3 sequences are present, around 20% being singletons, with the ten largest covering roughly 16%. The clonotype comes from a male donor with ankylosing spondylitis. Sequencing was carried out using blood, either unsorted or a sorted T cell fraction (not recorded which). This sequence joins TRBV12-3 or TRBV12-4 and TRBJ2-5; TRBD2 matches at 9 bases. The CDR3 coding sequence is TGTGCCAGCACCCGACTAGCGGTGGGAGAGACCCAGTACTTC. Translated, it gives CASTRLAVGETQYF.